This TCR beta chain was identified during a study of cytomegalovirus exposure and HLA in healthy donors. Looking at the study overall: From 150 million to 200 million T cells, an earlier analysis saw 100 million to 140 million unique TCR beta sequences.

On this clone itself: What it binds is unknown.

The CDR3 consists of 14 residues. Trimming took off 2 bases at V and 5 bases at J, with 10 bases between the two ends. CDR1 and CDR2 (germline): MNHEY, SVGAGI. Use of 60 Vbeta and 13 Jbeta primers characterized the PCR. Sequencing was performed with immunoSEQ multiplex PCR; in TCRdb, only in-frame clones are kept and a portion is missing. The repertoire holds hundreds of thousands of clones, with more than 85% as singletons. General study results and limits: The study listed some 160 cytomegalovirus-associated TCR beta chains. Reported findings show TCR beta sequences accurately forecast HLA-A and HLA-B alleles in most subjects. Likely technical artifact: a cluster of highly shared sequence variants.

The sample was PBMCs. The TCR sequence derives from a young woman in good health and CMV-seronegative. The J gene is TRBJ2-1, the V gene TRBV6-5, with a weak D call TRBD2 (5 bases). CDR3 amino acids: CASSYTGIHNEQFF. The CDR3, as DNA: TGTGCCAGCAGTTACACCGGGATACACAATGAGCAGTTCTTC.